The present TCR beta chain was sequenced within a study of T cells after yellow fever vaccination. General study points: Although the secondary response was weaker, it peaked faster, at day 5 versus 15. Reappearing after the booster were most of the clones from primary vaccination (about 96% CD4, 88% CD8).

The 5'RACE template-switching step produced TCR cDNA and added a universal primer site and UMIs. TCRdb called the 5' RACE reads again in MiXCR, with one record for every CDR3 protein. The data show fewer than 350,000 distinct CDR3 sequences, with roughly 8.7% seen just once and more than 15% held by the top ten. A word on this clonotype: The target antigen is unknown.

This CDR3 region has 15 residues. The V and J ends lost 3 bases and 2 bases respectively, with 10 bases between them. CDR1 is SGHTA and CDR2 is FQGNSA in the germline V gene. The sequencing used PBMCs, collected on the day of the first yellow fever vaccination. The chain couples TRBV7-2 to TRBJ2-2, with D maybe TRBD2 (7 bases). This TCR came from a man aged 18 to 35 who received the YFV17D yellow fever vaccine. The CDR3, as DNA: TGTGCCAGCAGCTTCGGGGGGCCCAACACCGGGGAGCTGTTTTTT. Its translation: CASSFGGPNTGELFF.